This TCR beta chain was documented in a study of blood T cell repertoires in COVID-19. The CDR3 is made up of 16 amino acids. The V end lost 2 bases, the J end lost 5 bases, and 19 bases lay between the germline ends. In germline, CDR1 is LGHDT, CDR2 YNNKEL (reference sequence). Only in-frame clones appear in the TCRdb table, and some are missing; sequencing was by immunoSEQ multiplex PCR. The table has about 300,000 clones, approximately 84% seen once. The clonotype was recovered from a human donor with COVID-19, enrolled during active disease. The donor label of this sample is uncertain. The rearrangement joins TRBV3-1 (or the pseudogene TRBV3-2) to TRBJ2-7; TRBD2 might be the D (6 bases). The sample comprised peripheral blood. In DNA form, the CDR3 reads TGTGCCAGCAGCCAACCCTCGACTAGAAATTTCCACGAGCAGTACTTC. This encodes CASSQPSTRNFHEQYF.